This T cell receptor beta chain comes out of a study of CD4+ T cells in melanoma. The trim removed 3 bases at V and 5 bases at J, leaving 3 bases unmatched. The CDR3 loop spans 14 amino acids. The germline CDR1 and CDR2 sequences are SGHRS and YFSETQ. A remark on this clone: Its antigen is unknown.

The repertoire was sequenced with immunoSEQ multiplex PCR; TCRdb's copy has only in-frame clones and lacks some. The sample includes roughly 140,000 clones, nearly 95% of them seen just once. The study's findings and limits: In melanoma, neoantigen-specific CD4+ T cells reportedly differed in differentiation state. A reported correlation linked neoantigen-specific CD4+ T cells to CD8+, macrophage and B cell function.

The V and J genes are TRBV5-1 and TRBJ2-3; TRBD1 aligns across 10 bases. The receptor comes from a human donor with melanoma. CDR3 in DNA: TGCGCCAGCAGCTACGGACAGGGGGGAGATACGCAGTATTTT. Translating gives CASSYGQGGDTQYF. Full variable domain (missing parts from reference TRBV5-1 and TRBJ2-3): KAGVTQTPRYLIKTRGQQVTLSCSPISGHRSVSWYQQTPGQGLQFLFEYFSETQRNKGNFPGRFSGRQFSNSRSEMNVSTLELGDSALYLCASSYGQGGDTQYFGPGTRLTVL.